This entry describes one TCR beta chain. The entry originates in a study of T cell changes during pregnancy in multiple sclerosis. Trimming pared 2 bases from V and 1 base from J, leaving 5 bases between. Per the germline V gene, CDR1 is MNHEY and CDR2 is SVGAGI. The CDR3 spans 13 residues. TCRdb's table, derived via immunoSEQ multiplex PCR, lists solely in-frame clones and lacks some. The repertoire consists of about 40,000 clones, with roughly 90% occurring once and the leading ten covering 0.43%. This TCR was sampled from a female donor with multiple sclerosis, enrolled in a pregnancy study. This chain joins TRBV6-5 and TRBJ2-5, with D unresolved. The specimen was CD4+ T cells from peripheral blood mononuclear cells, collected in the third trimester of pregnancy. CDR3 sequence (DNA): TGTGCCAGCAGTTACGGCAGCCAAGAGACCCAGTACTTC. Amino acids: CASSYGSQETQYF.